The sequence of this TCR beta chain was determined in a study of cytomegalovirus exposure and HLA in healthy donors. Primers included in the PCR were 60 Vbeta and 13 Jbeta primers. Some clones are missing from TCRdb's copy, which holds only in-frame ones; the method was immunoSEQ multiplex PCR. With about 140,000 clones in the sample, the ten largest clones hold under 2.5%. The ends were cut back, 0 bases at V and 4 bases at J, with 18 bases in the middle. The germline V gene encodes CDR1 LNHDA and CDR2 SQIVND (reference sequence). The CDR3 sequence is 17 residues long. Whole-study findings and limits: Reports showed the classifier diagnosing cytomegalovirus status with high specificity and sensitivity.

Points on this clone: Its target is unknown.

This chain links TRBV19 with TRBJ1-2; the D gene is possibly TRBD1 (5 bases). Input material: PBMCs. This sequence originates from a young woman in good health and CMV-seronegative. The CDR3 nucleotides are TGTGCCAGTAGTATAGAGGGGCAGGCTCCCCCCCTCTATGGCTACACCTTC. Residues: CASSIEGQAPPLYGYTF.